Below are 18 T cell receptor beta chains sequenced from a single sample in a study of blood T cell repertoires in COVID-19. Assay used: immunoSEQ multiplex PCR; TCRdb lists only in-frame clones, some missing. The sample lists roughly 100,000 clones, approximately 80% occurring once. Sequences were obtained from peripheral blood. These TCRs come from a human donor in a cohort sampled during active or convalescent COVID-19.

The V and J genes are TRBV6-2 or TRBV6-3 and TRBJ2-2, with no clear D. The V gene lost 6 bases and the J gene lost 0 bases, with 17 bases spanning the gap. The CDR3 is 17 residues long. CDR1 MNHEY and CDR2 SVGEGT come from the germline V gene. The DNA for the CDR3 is TGTGCCAGCAGCGTCGACCCCACCCTAGCGAACACCGGGGAGCTGTTTTTT. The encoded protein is CASSVDPTLANTGELFF.

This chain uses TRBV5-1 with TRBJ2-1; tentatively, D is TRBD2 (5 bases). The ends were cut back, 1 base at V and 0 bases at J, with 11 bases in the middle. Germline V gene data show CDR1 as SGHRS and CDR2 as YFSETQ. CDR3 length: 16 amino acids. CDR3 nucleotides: TGCGCCAGCAGCTTGAGCGGACTCCCCTCCTACAATGAGCAGTTCTTC. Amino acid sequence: CASSLSGLPSYNEQFF.

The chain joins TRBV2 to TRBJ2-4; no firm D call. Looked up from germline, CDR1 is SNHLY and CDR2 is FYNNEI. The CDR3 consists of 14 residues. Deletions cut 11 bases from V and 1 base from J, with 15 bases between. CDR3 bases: TGTGCCTCCAACCGGGTATTGGCCAAAAACATTCAGTACTTC. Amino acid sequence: CASNRVLAKNIQYF.

CDR3 bases: TGTGCCAGCAGTATTAGCTTGGGGGCGTCGCAAGAGACCCAGTACTTC. It is translated as CASSISLGASQETQYF. The rearrangement joins TRBV28 to TRBJ2-5; a possible D gene is TRBD1 (6 bases). CDR1 and CDR2 (germline): MDHEN, SYDVKM. The CDR3 totals 16 residues. The V and J ends lost 5 bases and 2 bases respectively, with 18 bases between them.

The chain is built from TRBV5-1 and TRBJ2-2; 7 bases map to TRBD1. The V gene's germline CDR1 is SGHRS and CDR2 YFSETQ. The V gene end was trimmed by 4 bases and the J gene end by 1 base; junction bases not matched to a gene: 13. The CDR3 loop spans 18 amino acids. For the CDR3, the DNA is TGCGCCAGCAGCCCCGGCCCCAGACAGGGTCTGAACACCGGGGAGCTGTTTTTT. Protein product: CASSPGPRQGLNTGELFF.

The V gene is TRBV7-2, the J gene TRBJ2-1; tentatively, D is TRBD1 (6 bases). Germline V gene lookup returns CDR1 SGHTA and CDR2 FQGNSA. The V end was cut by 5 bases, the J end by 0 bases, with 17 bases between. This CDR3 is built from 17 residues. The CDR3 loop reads CASSAKRGQNSYNEQFF. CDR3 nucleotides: TGTGCCAGCAGCGCCAAGAGGGGACAAAACTCCTACAATGAGCAGTTCTTC.

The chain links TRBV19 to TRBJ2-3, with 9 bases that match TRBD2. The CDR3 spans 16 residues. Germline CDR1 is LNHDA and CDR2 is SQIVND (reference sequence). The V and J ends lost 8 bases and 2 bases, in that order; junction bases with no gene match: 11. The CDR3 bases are TGTGCCAGTGGCGGGAGGGGGCTAGCACCCACAGATACGCAGTATTTT. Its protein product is CASGGRGLAPTDTQYF.

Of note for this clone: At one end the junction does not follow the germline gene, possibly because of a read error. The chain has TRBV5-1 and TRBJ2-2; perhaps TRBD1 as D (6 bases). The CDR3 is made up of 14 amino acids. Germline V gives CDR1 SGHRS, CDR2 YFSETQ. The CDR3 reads CASRLGTSTGELFF. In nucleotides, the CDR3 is TGCGCCAGCCGCTTGGGGACAAGCACCGGGGAGCTGTTTTTT. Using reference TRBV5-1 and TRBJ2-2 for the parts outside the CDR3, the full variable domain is KAGVTQTPRYLIKTRGQQVTLSCSPISGHRSVSWYQQTPGQGLQFLFEYFSETQRNKGNFPGRFSGRQFSNSRSEMNVSTLELGDSALYLCASRLGTSTGELFFGEGSRLTVL.

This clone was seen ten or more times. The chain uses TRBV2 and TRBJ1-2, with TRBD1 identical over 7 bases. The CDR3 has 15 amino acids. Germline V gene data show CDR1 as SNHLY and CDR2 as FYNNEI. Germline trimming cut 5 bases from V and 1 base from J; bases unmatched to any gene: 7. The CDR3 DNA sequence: TGTGCCAGCAGTAAAACTACAGGGGTTAACTATGGCTACACCTTC. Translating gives CASSKTTGVNYGYTF. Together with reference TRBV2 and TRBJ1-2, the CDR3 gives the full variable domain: EPEVTQTPSHQVTQMGQEVILRCVPISNHLYFYWYRQILGQKVEFLVSFYNNEISEKSEIFDDQFSVERPDGSNFTLKIRSTKLEDSAMYFCASSKTTGVNYGYTFGSGTRLTVV.

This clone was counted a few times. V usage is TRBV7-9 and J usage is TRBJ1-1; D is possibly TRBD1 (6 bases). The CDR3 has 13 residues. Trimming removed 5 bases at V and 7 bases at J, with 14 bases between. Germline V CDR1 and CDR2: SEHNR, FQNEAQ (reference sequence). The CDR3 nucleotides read TGTGCCAGCAGCATGGGGGCCTACGGTGAAGCTTTCTTT. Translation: CASSMGAYGEAFF. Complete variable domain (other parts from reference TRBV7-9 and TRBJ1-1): DTGVSQNPRHKITKRGQNVTFRCDPISEHNRLYWYRQTLGQGPEFLTYFQNEAQLEKSRLLSDRFSAERPKGSFSTLEIQRTEQGDSAMYLCASSMGAYGEAFFGQGTRLTVV.

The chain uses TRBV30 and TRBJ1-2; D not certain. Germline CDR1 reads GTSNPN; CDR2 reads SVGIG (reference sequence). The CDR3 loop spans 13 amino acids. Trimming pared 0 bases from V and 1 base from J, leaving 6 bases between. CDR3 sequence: CAWSVSNNYGYTF. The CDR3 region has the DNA TGTGCCTGGAGTGTCTCTAATAACTATGGCTACACCTTC.

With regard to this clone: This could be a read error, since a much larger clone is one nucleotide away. As DNA, the CDR3 is TGTACCAGCAGCTTAAGGGCCCACAATGAGCAGTTCTTC. This gives the protein CTSSLRAHNEQFF. This rearrangement joins TRBV7-3 to TRBJ2-1; unclear D gene. Germline CDR1 reads SGHTA; CDR2 reads FQGTGA. The CDR3 contains 13 residues.

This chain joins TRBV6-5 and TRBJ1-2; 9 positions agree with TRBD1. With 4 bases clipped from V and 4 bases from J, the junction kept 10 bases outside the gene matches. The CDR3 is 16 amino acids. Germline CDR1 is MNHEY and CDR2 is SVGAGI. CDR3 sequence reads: CASSSQDRGLSYGYTF. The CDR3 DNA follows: TGTGCCAGCAGTTCCCAGGACAGGGGCCTGAGCTATGGCTACACCTTC.

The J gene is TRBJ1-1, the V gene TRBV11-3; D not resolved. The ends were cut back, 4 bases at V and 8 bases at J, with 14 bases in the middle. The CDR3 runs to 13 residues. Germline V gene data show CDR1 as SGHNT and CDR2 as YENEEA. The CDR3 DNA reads TGTGCCAGCAGCTACGACGGGAAAGGGGAAGCTTTCTTT. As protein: CASSYDGKGEAFF.

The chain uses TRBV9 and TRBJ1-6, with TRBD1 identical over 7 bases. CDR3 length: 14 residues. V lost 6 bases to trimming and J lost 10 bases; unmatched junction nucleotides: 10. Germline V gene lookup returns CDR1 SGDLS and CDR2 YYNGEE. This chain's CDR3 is CASNPTGDPSPLHF. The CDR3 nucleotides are TGTGCCAGCAACCCTACAGGGGATCCGTCACCCCTCCACTTT.

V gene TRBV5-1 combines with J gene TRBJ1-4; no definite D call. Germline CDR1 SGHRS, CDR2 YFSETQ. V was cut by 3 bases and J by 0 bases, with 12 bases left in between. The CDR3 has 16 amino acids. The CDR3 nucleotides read TGCGCCAGCAGCTACTATCCCGGTTCAACTAATGAAAAACTGTTTTTT. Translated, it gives CASSYYPGSTNEKLFF.

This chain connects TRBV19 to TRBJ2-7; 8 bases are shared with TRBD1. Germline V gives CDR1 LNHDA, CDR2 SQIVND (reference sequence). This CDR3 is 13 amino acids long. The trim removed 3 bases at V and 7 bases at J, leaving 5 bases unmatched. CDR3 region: CASSIPGGFEQYF. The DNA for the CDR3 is TGTGCCAGTAGTATTCCAGGGGGCTTTGAGCAGTACTTC.

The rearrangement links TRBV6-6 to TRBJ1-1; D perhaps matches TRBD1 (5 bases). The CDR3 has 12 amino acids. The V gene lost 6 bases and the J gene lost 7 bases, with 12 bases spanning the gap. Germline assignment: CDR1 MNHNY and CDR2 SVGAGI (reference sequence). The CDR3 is CASRDDRFEAFF. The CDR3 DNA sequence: TGTGCCAGCAGGGACGACAGATTTGAAGCTTTCTTT.